This TCR beta chain was recorded in a study of CD8 T cells in Susac syndrome. It was with random hexamers that 0.5 to 1 ug RNA was reverse transcribed. In TCRdb, the immunoSEQ multiplex PCR reads were re-called with MiXCR into one record per CDR3 protein. The sample holds hundreds of thousands of distinct CDR3 sequences, more than 75% seen once. Material for sequencing was CD8+ T cells from PBMCs. This clonotype was obtained from a human donor with multiple sclerosis.

CDR3 amino acids: CASRRTVILSYNEQFF. The CDR3 nucleotides are TGTGCCAGTAGGAGGACGGTGATACTCTCCTACAATGAGCAGTTCTTC. V gene TRBV19 combines with J gene TRBJ2-1; D ambiguous. CDR1 is LNHDA and CDR2 is SQIVND in the germline V gene (reference sequence). CDR3 length: 16 amino acids. Trimming stripped 6 bases from V and 0 bases from J, with 15 bases between.